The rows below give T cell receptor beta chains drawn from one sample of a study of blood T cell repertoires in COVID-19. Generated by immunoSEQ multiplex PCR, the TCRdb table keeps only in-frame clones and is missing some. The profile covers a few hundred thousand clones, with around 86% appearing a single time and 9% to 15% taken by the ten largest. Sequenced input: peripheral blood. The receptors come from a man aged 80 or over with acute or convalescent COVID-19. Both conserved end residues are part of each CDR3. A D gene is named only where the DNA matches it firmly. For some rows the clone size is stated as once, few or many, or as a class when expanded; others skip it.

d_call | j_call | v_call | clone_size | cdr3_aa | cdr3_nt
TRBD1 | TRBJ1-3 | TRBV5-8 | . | CASSVGTVSGNTIYF | TGTGCCAGCAGCGTCGGGACAGTCTCTGGAAACACCATATATTTT
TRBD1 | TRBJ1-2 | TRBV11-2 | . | CASSLDRVGGYTF | TGTGCCAGCAGCCTAGACAGGGTAGGAGGCTACACCTTC
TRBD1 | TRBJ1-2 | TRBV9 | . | CASSSQGASGYTF | TGTGCCAGCAGCTCGCAGGGGGCTAGTGGCTACACCTTC
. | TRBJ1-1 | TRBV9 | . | CASSVGPGNTEAFF | TGTGCCAGCAGCGTAGGCCCGGGGAACACTGAAGCTTTCTTT
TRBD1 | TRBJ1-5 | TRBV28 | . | CASSDRTGGGNQPQHF | TGTGCCAGCAGTGACCGGACAGGGGGCGGCAATCAGCCCCAGCATTTT
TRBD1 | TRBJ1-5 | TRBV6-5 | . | CASRIIQGTQQPQHF | TGTGCCAGCAGAATTATACAGGGGACGCAGCAGCCCCAGCATTTT
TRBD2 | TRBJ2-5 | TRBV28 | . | CASSSPWRGPSGGAQETQYF | TGTGCCAGCAGTTCCCCGTGGAGGGGGCCGAGCGGGGGGGCCCAAGAGACCCAGTACTTC
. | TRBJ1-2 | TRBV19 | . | CASSIFLAYGYTF | TGTGCCAGTAGTATTTTCCTGGCCTATGGCTACACCTTC
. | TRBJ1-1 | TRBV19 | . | CASSMAGTTEAFF | TGTGCCAGTAGTATGGCAGGGACTACTGAAGCTTTCTTT
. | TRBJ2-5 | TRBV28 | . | CASSLDTATQYF | TGTGCCAGCAGTTTGGACACAGCGACCCAGTACTTC
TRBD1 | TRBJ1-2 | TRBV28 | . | CASSPPGTGNGYTF | TGTGCCAGCAGTCCACCCGGGACAGGGAATGGCTACACCTTC
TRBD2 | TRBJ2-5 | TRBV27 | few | CASRIAGAQETQYF | TGTGCCAGCCGAATAGCGGGGGCCCAAGAGACCCAGTACTTC
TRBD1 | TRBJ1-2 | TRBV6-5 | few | CASNTGTGYGYTF | TGTGCCAGCAACACCGGGACAGGTTATGGCTACACCTTC
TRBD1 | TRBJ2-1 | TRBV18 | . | CASSPRGQGAYNEQFF | TGTGCCAGCTCACCACGGGGACAGGGGGCATACAATGAGCAGTTCTTC
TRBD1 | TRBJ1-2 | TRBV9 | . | CASSLLTGIPGYTF | TGTGCCAGCAGCCTACTGACAGGGATTCCGGGCTACACCTTC
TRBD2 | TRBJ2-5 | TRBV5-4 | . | CASSPGGLQETQYF | TGTGCCAGCAGTCCGGGGGGGCTCCAAGAGACCCAGTACTTC
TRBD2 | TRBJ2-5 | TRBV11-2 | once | CASSLNSGGLGTQYF | TGTGCCAGCAGCTTAAATAGCGGGGGATTGGGGACCCAGTACTTC
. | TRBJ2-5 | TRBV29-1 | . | CSVEEGGQPGTQYF | TGCAGCGTTGAAGAAGGAGGACAGCCTGGGACCCAGTACTTC
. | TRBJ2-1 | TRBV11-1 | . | CASSPTRLLSYNEQFF | TGTGCCAGCAGCCCCACCCGACTGCTTTCCTACAATGAGCAGTTCTTC
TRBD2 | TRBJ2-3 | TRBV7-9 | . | CASSLAGGLPDTQYF | TGTGCCAGCAGCCTGGCGGGGGGCCTACCAGATACGCAGTATTTT
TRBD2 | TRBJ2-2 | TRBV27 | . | CASSLSRLAYTGELFF | TGTGCCAGCAGTTTATCTCGACTAGCCTACACCGGGGAGCTGTTTTTT
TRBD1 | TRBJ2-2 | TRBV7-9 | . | CASSPPPGQARTGELFF | TGTGCCAGCAGCCCGCCGCCGGGACAGGCTCGTACCGGGGAGCTGTTTTTT
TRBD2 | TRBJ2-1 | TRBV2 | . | CASERDPGSYNEQFF | TGTGCCAGCGAGCGGGACCCCGGTTCCTACAATGAGCAGTTCTTC
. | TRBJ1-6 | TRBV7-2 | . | CASSLGQPLTPLHF | TGTGCCAGCAGCCTAGGACAGCCCCTCACACCCCTCCACTTT
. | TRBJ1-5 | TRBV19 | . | CASSIVLLMPQHF | TGTGCCAGTAGTATTGTGCTACTCATGCCCCAGCATTTT
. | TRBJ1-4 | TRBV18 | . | CASSLTQGSTNEKLFF | TGTGCCAGCTCTTTGACCCAGGGTTCAACTAATGAAAAACTGTTTTTT
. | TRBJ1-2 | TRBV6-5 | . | CASSLPPEAYGYTF | TGTGCCAGCAGTCTCCCTCCGGAGGCATATGGCTACACCTTC
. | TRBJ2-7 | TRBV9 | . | CASSVGAGATYEQYF | TGTGCCAGCAGCGTAGGGGCAGGGGCTACCTACGAGCAGTACTTC
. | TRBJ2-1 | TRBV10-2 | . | CASSRDSSYNEQFF | TGCGCCAGCAGCCGGGACTCCTCCTACAATGAGCAGTTCTTC
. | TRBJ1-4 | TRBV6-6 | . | CASSQASGEKLFF | TGTGCCAGCAGTCAGGCGTCGGGGGAAAAACTGTTTTTT
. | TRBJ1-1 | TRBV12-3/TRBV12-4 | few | CASSLPPGTEAFF | TGTGCCAGCAGTTTACCACCGGGCACTGAAGCTTTCTTT
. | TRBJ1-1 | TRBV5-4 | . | CASSLGGAALNTEAFF | TGTGCCAGCAGCTTGGGTGGGGCTGCATTGAACACTGAAGCTTTCTTT
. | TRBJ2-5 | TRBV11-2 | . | CASSLDREETQYF | TGTGCCAGCAGCTTAGACAGGGAAGAGACCCAGTACTTC
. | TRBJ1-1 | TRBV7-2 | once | CASSSGYFENTEAFF | TGTGCCAGCAGCTCAGGGTATTTTGAGAACACTGAAGCTTTCTTT
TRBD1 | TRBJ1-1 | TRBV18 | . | CASSPSDRAVTEAFF | TGTGCCAGCTCACCTTCGGACAGGGCAGTCACTGAAGCTTTCTTT
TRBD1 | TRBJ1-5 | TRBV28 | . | CASSLSGQGGVEPQHF | TGTGCCAGCAGTTTATCCGGACAGGGGGGTGTCGAACCCCAGCATTTT
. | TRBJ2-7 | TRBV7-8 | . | CASSLGYLENEQYF | TGTGCCAGCAGCTTAGGCTACCTAGAGAACGAGCAGTACTTC
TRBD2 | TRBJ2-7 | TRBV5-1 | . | CASSRGGDYEQYF | TGCGCCAGCAGCCGGGGGGGCGATTACGAGCAGTACTTC
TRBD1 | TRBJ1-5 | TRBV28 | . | CASSVTGNHYSNQPQHF | TGTGCCAGCAGTGTGACAGGGAACCATTATAGCAATCAGCCCCAGCATTTT
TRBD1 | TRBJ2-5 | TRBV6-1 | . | CASLTPDRGETQYF | TGTGCCAGCCTTACCCCGGACAGGGGGGAGACCCAGTACTTC
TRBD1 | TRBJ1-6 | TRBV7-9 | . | CASSSGTDNSPLHF | TGTGCCAGCAGCTCGGGGACAGATAATTCACCCCTCCACTTT
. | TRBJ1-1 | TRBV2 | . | CASSSQGRLGSTEAFF | TGTGCCAGCAGCTCGCAGGGGCGTTTGGGTAGTACTGAAGCTTTCTTT
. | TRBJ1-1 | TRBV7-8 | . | CASSFDGGTEAFF | TGTGCCAGCAGCTTCGATGGCGGGACTGAAGCTTTCTTT
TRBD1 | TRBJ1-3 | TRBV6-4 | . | CASSETAFRGQGNTIYF | TGTGCCAGCAGTGAAACGGCTTTCAGGGGGCAGGGAAACACCATATATTTT